What follows are 4 T cell receptor beta chains derived from one specimen sequenced in a study of T cell clonality in common variable immunodeficiency. TCRdb's table, derived via immunoSEQ multiplex PCR, lists solely in-frame clones and lacks some. Singletons are absent from the sample, which has around 55,000 clones. The specimen sequenced was peripheral blood mononuclear cells. The receptors come from a person aged 18 to 75 in good health.

This clone was detected ten times or more. The read ends 3 residues before the CDR3 terminus; that terminus is restored from the germline J gene. The gene calls are TRBV5-1 and TRBJ1-2; TRBD1 is a possible D gene (6 bases). Germline V gives CDR1 SGHRS, CDR2 YFSETQ. Between the trimmed V and J ends, which lost 4 bases and 2 bases, there was a span of 18 bases. This CDR3 spans 16 amino acids. This CDR3 is CASSLRPGQRNYGYTF. The CDR3 bases that were read are TGCGCCAGCAGCCTCCGACCGGGACAAAGGAACTATGGC.

This clone was recorded many times. The read falls 3 residues short of the CDR3 end, and the missing part is taken from the germline J gene. The chain couples TRBV20-1 to TRBJ1-4; D call uncertain. The CDR3 contains 13 residues. Germline-derived CDR1 and CDR2 are DFQATT and SNEGSKA (reference sequence). The germline V and J ends were trimmed by 3 bases and 4 bases, with 9 bases remaining between them. CDR3 sequence: CSASPQINEKLFF. The CDR3 bases that were read are TGCAGTGCTAGTCCCCAGATTAATGAAAAA.

Comment on this clone: It may be a read error: a sequence one base away is much more abundant. Sequencing ends 3 residues short of the CDR3 end; the germline J gene provides the rest. The chain recombines TRBV7-9 with TRBJ2-2; D uncertain. This CDR3 has 15 residues. Germline CDR1 and CDR2: SEHNR and FQNEAQ (reference sequence). The CDR3 is CASSRYGATNEKLFF. Partial CDR3 DNA: TGTGCCAGCAGCCGTTACGGTGCAACTAATGAAAAG.

This clone was detected ten times or more. Read data end 3 residues before the CDR3 end; the end is taken from the germline J gene. The chain recombines TRBV19 with TRBJ2-1; TRBD1 matches 12 bases. The germline gives CDR1 LNHDA, CDR2 SQIVND (reference sequence). V was clipped by 7 bases and J by 8 bases; unmatched bases: 6. This CDR3 comprises 14 residues. The part of the CDR3 DNA that was read is TGTGCCAGTAACCGGGGACAGGGGGCTTATGAG. It is translated as CASNRGQGAYE. The whole CDR3 sequence is CASNRGQGAYEQFF. Combining the CDR3 with reference TRBV19 and TRBJ2-1 gives the whole variable domain DGGITQSPKYLFRKEGQNVTLSCEQNLNHDAMYWYRQDPGQGLRLIYYSQIVNDFQKGDIAEGYSVSREKKESFPLTVTSAQKNPTAFYLCASNRGQGAYEQFFGPGTRLTVL.